This T cell receptor (beta chain) was documented in a study of blood T cell repertoires in COVID-19. Study information: Some COVID-19 samples were acute and others convalescent; all came from the United States, Italy and Spain. The cDNA or gDNA used as material had been derived from T cells, B-cell-depleted T cells, or PBMCs.

From germline, CDR1 is SGHNT and CDR2 YYREEE (reference sequence). The V end lost 3 bases, the J end lost 2 bases, and 15 bases lay between the germline ends. This CDR3 contains 15 residues. Original processing notes: Scientists estimated how many nucleated cells there were by amplifying reference gene primers. The method was immunoSEQ multiplex PCR; TCRdb's version includes in-frame clones alone and lacks a portion of them. The V and J calls and clone size are taken from that table; D and trimming were inferred from the DNA. The sample includes about 60,000 clones, 75% to 90% seen only once; the top ten take around 1.5%.

This chain joins TRBV5-4 and TRBJ2-7; D may be TRBD1 (6 bases). This clonotype originated in a man aged 60 to 75 with acute or convalescent COVID-19. The sequenced sample consisted of peripheral blood. CDR3 residues: CASSSDVGQTYEQYF. The CDR3 DNA follows: TGTGCCAGCAGCTCGGACGTTGGACAGACCTACGAGCAGTACTTC.